A selection of T cell receptor beta chains follows, all from one sample in a study of OX40 agonist ivuxolimab in advanced cancers. Sequencing was performed with immunoSEQ multiplex PCR; in TCRdb, only in-frame clones are kept and a portion is missing. The data show about 69,000 clones, roughly 90% seen once. Here the sequenced sample was CD4+ or CD8+ T cells sorted from blood, taken in a trial of the OX40 agonist ivuxolimab. The receptor set was obtained from an adult with an advanced solid tumor such as melanoma, head and neck, liver or kidney cancer. CDR3s include the opening cysteine and the closing phenylalanine or tryptophan. Each record gives: J gene, CDR3 length, D gene, clone size, V gene, CDR3 DNA, CDR3 protein. D genes are given only for firm matches. Part of the rows lack a size; the others show once, few, many or a class for expanded clones.

TRBJ1-5 14 - few TRBV2 TGTGCCAGCAGTGAACTTACGGCGGCTCAGCCCCAGCATTTT CASSELTAAQPQHF
TRBJ2-7 15 TRBD1 - TRBV6-1 TGTGCCAGCAGTCAAGGGACAGGGGGCTTGGAAGAGCAGTACTTC CASSQGTGGLEEQYF
TRBJ2-5 14 TRBD1 - TRBV7-2 TGTGCCAGCAGCTTGAGAGGGGGCTCATCCCCCCAGTACTTC CASSLRGGSSPQYF
TRBJ1-5 15 - few TRBV28 TGTGCCAGCAGTGGGCACGGATCGGGCGATCAGCCCCAGCATTTT CASSGHGSGDQPQHF
TRBJ2-3 17 - - TRBV28 TGTGCCAGCAGTTTCCCGCTCAAGGTATCCGGCACAGATACGCAGTATTTT CASSFPLKVSGTDTQYF
TRBJ1-3 15 - - TRBV11-2 TGTGCCAGCAGCTCCCCCGGGACTGCAGGAAACACCATATATTTT CASSSPGTAGNTIYF
TRBJ2-5 13 - - TRBV6-6 TGTGCCAGCAGTTTCAACAGGCAAGAGACCCAGTACTTC CASSFNRQETQYF
TRBJ2-3 16 TRBD2 - TRBV5-5 TGTGCCAGCAGCGCCGGGACTAGCGGGCTCACAGATACGCAGTATTTT CASSAGTSGLTDTQYF
TRBJ1-2 12 - - TRBV28 TGTGCCACCTCTCCTTCTCACTATGGCTACACCTTC CATSPSHYGYTF
TRBJ1-2 11 - - TRBV5-6 TGTGCCAGCAGCTTGGACTATGGCTACACCTTC CASSLDYGYTF
TRBJ2-7 13 - - TRBV5-1 TGCGCCAGCAGCTTAGGGGGTACCTACGAGCAGTACTTC CASSLGGTYEQYF
TRBJ2-3 17 - once TRBV12-5 TGTGCTAGTGGTTTGGACCAAGGACGGGAGAGCACAGATACGCAGTATTTT CASGLDQGRESTDTQYF
TRBJ2-1 12 - - TRBV28 TGTGCCAGCAGCCCGTCCTACAATGAGCAGTTCTTC CASSPSYNEQFF
TRBJ1-5 15 TRBD1 few TRBV6-5 TGTGCCAGCAGTTACTCGCGGGACAGGGTTCAGCCCCAGCATTTT CASSYSRDRVQPQHF
TRBJ2-3 15 TRBD2 - TRBV30 TGTGCCTGGAGCGCCGGGACTAGCGGGGGTGATACGCAGTATTTT CAWSAGTSGGDTQYF
TRBJ2-7 13 - few TRBV18 TGTGCCAGCTCACCAAACAGGGAATACGAGCAGTACTTC CASSPNREYEQYF
TRBJ1-3 15 - - TRBV7-2 TGTGCCAGCAGCTTAAATTCAGGCTCCGGAAACACCATATATTTT CASSLNSGSGNTIYF
TRBJ2-1 16 TRBD2 - TRBV9 TGTGCCAGCAGCGCCGCTAGCGGGGGGGCCTACAATGAGCAGTTCTTC CASSAASGGAYNEQFF
TRBJ2-6 14 - - TRBV2 TGTGCCAGCAGTGCGGGGCCTGGGGCCAACGTCCTGACTTTC CASSAGPGANVLTF
TRBJ1-3 14 TRBD1 once TRBV7-2 TGTGCCAGCAGCGTGACAGGGTCTGGAAACACCATATATTTT CASSVTGSGNTIYF
TRBJ2-7 14 - - TRBV5-1 TGCGCCAGCAGCTTGGGGAAGGGGGCCTACGAGCAGTACTTC CASSLGKGAYEQYF
TRBJ2-1 16 TRBD1 - TRBV19 TGTGCCAGTAGTACCACCGGGACAGGGATTTACAATGAGCAGTTCTTC CASSTTGTGIYNEQFF
TRBJ2-5 15 TRBD2 - TRBV6-6 TGTGCCAGCAGCCCCGGACAGCGGGGGGGGGAGACCCAGTACTTC CASSPGQRGGETQYF
TRBJ2-5 15 TRBD1 - TRBV2 TGTGCCAGCACAGCCTCCGTGACAGGGGGAGAGACCCAGTACTTC CASTASVTGGETQYF
TRBJ1-1 16 TRBD1 - TRBV18 TGTGCCAGCTCGCGGGACAGGGGGCTATGGGACAGTGAAGCTTTCTTT CASSRDRGLWDSEAFF
TRBJ2-7 14 - - TRBV30 TGTGCCTGGAGTGCCTACAGAGTAGCCTACGAGCAGTACTTC CAWSAYRVAYEQYF
TRBJ2-7 15 TRBD2 - TRBV7-9 TGTGCCAGCAGCTTAGCTGGGACTAGGGCCGGCGAGCAGTACTTC CASSLAGTRAGEQYF
TRBJ2-2 14 - once TRBV6-6 TGTGCCAGCAGTTACTTAAACACGGACGGGGAGCTGTTTTTT CASSYLNTDGELFF